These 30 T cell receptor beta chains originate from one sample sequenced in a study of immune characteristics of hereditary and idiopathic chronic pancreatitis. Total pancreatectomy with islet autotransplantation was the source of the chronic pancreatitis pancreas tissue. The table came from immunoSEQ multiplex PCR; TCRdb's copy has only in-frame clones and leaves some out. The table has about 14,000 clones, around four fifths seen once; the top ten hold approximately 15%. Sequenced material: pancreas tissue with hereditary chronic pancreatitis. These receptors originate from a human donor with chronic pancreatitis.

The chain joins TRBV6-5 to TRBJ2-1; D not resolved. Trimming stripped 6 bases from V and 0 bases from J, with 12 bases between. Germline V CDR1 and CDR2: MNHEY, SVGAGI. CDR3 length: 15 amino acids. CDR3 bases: TGTGCCAGCAGGAAAGGAGAAGGCTCCTACAATGAGCAGTTCTTC. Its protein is CASRKGEGSYNEQFF.

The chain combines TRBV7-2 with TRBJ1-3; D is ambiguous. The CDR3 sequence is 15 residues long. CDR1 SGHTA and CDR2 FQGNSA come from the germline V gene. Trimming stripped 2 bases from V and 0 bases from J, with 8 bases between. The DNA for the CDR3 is TGTGCCAGCAGCTTATACCAGAGCTCTGGAAACACCATATATTTT. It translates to CASSLYQSSGNTIYF.

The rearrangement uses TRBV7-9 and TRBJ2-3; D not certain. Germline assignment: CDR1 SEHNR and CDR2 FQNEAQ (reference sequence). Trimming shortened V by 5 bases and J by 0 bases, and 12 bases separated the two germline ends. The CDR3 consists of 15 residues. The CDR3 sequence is CASSVISSSTDTQYF. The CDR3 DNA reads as TGTGCCAGCAGCGTGATTTCCTCTAGCACAGATACGCAGTATTTT. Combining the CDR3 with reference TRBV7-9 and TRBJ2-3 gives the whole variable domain DTGVSQNPRHKITKRGQNVTFRCDPISEHNRLYWYRQTLGQGPEFLTYFQNEAQLEKSRLLSDRFSAERPKGSFSTLEIQRTEQGDSAMYLCASSVISSSTDTQYFGPGTRLTVL.

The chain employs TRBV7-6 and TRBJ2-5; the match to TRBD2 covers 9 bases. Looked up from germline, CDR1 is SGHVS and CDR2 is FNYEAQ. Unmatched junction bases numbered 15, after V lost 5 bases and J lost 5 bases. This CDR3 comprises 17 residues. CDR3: CASSRHHSGSSKETQYF. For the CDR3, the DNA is TGTGCCAGCAGCCGCCACCATAGCGGGAGTAGTAAGGAGACCCAGTACTTC.

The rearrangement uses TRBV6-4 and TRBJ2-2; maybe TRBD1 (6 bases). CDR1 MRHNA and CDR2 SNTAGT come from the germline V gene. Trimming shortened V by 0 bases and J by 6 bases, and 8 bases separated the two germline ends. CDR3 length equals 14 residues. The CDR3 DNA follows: TGTGCCAGCAGTGACTCGGCAGGGGCCGGGGAGCTGTTTTTT. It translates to CASSDSAGAGELFF.

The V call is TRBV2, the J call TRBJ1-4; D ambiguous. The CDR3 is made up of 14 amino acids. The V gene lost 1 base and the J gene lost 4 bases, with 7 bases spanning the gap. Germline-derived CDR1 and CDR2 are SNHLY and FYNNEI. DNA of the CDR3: TGTGCCAGCAGTGAAGTCCAGTTTAATGAAAAACTGTTTTTT. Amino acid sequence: CASSEVQFNEKLFF.

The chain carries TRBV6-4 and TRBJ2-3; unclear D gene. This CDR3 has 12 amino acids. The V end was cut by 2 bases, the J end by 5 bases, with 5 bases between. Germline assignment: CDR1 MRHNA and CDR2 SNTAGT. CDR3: CASSDREDTQYF. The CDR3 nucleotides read TGTGCCAGCAGTGACAGGGAAGATACGCAGTATTTT.

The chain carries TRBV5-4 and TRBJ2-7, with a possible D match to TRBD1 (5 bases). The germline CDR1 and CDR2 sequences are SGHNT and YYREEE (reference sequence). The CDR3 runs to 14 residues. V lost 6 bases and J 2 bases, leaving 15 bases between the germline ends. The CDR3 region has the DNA TGTGCCAGCACTGGGGTGGGGCCCCCCTACGAGCAGTACTTC. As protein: CASTGVGPPYEQYF.

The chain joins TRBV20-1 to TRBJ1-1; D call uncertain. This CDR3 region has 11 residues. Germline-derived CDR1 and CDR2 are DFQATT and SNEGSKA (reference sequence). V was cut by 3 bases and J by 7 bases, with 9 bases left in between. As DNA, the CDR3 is TGCAGTGCTAGGACTTATTTTGAAGCTTTCTTT. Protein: CSARTYFEAFF.

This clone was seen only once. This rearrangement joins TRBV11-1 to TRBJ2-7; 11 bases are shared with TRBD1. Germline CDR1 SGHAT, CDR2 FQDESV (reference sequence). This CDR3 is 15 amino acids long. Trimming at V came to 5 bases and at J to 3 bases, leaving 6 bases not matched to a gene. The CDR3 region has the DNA TGTGCCAGCAGCGGAAGCGGGACAGGGGGCTACGAGCAGTACTTC. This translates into CASSGSGTGGYEQYF.

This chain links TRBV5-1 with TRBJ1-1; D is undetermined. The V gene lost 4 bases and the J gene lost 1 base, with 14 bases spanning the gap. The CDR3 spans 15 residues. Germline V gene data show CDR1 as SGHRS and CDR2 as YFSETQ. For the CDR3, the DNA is TGCGCCAGCAGCCTCGAGGGCAGACAGAACACTGAAGCTTTCTTT. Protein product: CASSLEGRQNTEAFF.

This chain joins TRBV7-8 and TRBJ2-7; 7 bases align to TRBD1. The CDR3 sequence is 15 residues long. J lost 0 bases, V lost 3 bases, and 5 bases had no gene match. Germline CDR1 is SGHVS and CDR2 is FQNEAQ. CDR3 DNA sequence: TGTGCCAGCAGCTTCCGGGACAGAACCTCCTACGAGCAGTACTTC. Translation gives CASSFRDRTSYEQYF.

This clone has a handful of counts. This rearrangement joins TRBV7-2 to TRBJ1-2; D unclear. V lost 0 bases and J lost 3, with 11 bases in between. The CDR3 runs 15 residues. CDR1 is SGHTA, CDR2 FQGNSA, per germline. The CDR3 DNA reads TGTGCCAGCAGCTTAGCGCAGGAAACCCACTATGGCTACACCTTC. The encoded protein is CASSLAQETHYGYTF.

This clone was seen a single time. Here the CDR3 DNA reads TGTGCCAGCAGCGAATGGGGGGCTGGGGCCAACGTCCTGACTTTC. It encodes CASSEWGAGANVLTF. The V and J genes are TRBV5-6 and TRBJ2-6; D is possibly TRBD2 (6 bases). The V end was cut by 4 bases, the J end by 2 bases, with 10 bases between. This CDR3 has 15 amino acids. Germline V lookup: CDR1 SGHDT, CDR2 YYEEEE.

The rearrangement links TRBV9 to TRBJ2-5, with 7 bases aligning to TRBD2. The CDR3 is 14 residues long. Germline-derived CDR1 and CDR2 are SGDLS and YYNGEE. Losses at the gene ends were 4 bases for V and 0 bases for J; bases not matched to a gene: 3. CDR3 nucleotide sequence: TGTGCCAGCAGCCCCCGGGGGGACCAAGAGACCCAGTACTTC. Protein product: CASSPRGDQETQYF.

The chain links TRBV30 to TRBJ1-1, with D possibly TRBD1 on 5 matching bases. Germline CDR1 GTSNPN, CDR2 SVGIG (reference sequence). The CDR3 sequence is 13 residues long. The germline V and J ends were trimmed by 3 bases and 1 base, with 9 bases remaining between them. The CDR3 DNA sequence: TGTGCCTGGAGGCGGGGGGAGAACACTGAAGCTTTCTTT. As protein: CAWRRGENTEAFF.

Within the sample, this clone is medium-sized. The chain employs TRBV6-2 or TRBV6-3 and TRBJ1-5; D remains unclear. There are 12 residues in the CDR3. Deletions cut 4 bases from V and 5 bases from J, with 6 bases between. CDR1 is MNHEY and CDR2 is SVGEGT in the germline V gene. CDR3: CASSLQYQPQHF. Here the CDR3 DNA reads TGTGCCAGCAGTTTGCAATATCAGCCCCAGCATTTT.

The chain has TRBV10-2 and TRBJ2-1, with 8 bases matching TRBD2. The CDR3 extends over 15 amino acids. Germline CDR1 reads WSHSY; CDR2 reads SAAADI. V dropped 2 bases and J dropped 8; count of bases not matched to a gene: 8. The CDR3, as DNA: TGCGCCAGCAGTGAGCCCAAAGCGGGAGCTTATGAGCAGTTCTTC. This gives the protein CASSEPKAGAYEQFF.

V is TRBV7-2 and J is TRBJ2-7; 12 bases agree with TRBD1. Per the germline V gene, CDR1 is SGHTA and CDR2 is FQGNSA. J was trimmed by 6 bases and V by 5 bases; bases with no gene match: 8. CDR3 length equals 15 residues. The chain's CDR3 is CASSVSGQGAVEQYF. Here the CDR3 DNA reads TGTGCCAGCAGCGTTTCGGGACAGGGGGCAGTCGAGCAGTACTTC.

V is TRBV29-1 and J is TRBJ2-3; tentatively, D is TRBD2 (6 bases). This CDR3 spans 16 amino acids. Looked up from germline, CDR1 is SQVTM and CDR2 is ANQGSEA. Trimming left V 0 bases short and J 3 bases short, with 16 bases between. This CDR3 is CSVEDRLVVSTDTQYF. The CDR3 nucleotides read TGCAGCGTTGAAGATCGACTAGTGGTGTCGACAGATACGCAGTATTTT.

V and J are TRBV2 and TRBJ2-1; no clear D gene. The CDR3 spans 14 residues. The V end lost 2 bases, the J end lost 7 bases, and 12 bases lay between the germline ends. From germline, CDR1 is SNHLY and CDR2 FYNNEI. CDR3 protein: CASSEIVGTNEQFF. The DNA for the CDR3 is TGTGCCAGCAGTGAAATTGTGGGTACTAATGAGCAGTTCTTC.

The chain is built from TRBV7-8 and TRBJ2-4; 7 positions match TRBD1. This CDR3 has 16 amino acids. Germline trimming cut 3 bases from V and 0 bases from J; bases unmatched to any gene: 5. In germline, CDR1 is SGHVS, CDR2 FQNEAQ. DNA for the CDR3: TGTGCCAGCAGCTTGATTTACAGGGGAGCCAAAAACATTCAGTACTTC. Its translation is CASSLIYRGAKNIQYF.

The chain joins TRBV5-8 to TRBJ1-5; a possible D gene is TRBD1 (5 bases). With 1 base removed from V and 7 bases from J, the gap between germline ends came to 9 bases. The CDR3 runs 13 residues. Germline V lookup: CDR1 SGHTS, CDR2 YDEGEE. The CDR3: CASSLRGKQPQHF. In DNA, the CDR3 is TGTGCCAGCAGCTTGCGGGGGAAACAGCCCCAGCATTTT.

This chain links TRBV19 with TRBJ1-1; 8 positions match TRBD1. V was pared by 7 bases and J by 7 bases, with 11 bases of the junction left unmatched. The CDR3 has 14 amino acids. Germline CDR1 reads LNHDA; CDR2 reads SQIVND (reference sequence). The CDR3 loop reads CASIRQGRSGEAFF. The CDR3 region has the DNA TGTGCCAGTATTCGACAGGGGAGGAGCGGTGAAGCTTTCTTT.

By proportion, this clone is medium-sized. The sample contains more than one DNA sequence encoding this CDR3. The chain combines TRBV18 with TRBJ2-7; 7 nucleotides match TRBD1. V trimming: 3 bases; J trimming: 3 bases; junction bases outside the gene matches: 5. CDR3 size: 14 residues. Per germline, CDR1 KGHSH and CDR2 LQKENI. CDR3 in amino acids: CASSPRQGVYEQYF. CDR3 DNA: TGTGCCAGCTCACCGCGACAGGGAGTCTACGAGCAGTACTTC.

The CDR3 nucleotides read TGTGCCAGCAGTGATCCCGCGGCGGCGGCGTCGCCCTACAATGAGCAGTTCTTC. Amino acids: CASSDPAAAASPYNEQFF. The genes are TRBV6-1 and TRBJ2-1; D is unresolved. CDR1 is MNHNS and CDR2 is SASEGT in the germline V gene. V lost 3 bases and J 2 bases, leaving 20 bases between the germline ends. This CDR3 contains 18 residues.

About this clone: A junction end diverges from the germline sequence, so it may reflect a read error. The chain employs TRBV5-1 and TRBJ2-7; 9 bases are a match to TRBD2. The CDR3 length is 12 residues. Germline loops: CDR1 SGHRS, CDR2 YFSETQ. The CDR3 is CASGTSSHEQYF. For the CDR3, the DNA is TGCGCCAGCGGGACTAGCTCCCACGAGCAGTACTTC.

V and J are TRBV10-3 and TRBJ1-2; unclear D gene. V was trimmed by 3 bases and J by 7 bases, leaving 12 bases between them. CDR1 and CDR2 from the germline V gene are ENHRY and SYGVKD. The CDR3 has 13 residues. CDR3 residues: CAISERQESGYTF. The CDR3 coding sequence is TGTGCCATCAGTGAAAGGCAGGAAAGTGGCTACACCTTC.

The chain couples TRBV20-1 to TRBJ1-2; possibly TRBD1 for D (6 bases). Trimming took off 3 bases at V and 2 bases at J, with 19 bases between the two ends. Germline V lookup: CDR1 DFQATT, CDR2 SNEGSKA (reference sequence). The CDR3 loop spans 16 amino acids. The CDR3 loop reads CSASGGSQGPNYGYTF. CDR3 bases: TGCAGTGCTAGTGGGGGCAGCCAGGGGCCAAACTATGGCTACACCTTC.

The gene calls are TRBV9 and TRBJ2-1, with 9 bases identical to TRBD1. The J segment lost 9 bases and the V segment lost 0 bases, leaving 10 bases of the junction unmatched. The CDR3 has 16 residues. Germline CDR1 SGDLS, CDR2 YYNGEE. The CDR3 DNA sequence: TGTGCCAGCAGCGTAGGACAGGGGGAGGGGAGTAGTGAGCAGTTCTTC. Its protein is CASSVGQGEGSSEQFF.